Listed below are T cell receptor beta chains from one sample, sequenced in a study of shared clonotypes between healthy human individuals. Clones were read by immunoSEQ multiplex PCR, and TCRdb kept only the in-frame ones, dropping some. The table includes 2,500,000 or so clones, under 95% detected once. The specimen was naive CD4+ T cells from PBMCs. The receptors were gathered from a young man in good health. Some clones in this sample may be carry-over from other donors' samples. CDR3s include the opening cysteine and the closing phenylalanine or tryptophan. Each record gives: V gene, J gene, D gene, CDR3 protein, CDR3 DNA. A D gene is named only where the DNA matches it firmly.

>TRBV5-1|TRBJ2-3|.
CASSWRDSGSTDTQYF
TGCGCCAGCAGCTGGAGGGACAGCGGAAGCACAGATACGCAGTATTTT
>TRBV29-1|TRBJ2-1|.
CSVGPLSYNEQFF
TGCAGCGTTGGACCTCTTTCCTACAATGAGCAGTTCTTC
>TRBV5-1|TRBJ2-1|TRBD1
CASSPTNWGQGAGEQFF
TGCGCCAGCAGTCCTACAAACTGGGGACAGGGGGCGGGTGAGCAGTTCTTC
>TRBV28|TRBJ2-6|TRBD2
CASSIAGVVSGANVLTF
TGTGCCAGCTCAATAGCGGGAGTAGTATCTGGGGCCAACGTCCTGACTTTC
>TRBV28|TRBJ2-1|.
CASRRPGGAQFF
TGTGCCAGCAGACGCCCAGGGGGGGCGCAGTTCTTC
>TRBV9|TRBJ1-1|.
CASSVGADLNTEAFF
TGTGCCAGCAGCGTAGGAGCGGACCTGAACACTGAAGCTTTCTTT
>TRBV28|TRBJ2-7|.
CASTGREGAYEQYF
TGTGCCAGCACGGGAAGGGAAGGGGCCTACGAGCAGTACTTC
>TRBV5-1|TRBJ2-3|TRBD1
CASSRRQGSDTQYF
TGCGCCAGCAGCCGCCGACAGGGCTCAGATACGCAGTATTTT
>TRBV7-2|TRBJ2-5|TRBD2
CASSPRPGLAGVYETQYF
TGTGCCAGCAGCCCACGGCCAGGGCTAGCGGGAGTATACGAGACCCAGTACTTC
>TRBV29-1|TRBJ1-4|.
CSAKGGGRWSNEKLFF
TGCAGCGCCAAGGGAGGTGGGAGGTGGTCTAATGAAAAACTGTTTTTT
>TRBV9|TRBJ2-3|.
CASSVGMADTQYF
TGTGCCAGCAGCGTGGGCATGGCAGATACGCAGTATTTT